This T cell receptor beta chain is drawn from a study of cytomegalovirus exposure and HLA in healthy donors. Whole-study findings and limits: It was reported that the classifier diagnosed cytomegalovirus status with high specificity and sensitivity in both the original and validation cohorts.

Amplification used 60 Vbeta primers and 13 Jbeta primers. Method: immunoSEQ multiplex PCR; TCRdb's copy keeps in-frame clones and lacks some. Of 85,000 to 100,000 clones in the sample, around 80% were seen once. Turning to this clone: Its antigen is as yet unknown.

In germline, CDR1 is MGHDK, CDR2 SYGVNS. The CDR3 length is 16 residues. Trimming removed 4 bases from V and 1 base from J, with 15 bases in between. The clonotype comes from a male donor in good health and CMV-seropositive. The chain employs TRBV25-1 and TRBJ2-3; TRBD2 might be the D (5 bases). Sample: PBMCs. The CDR3 spells CASSVVQRLGTDTQYF. CDR3 bases: TGTGCCAGCAGTGTCGTCCAGCGGTTGGGCACAGATACGCAGTATTTT.